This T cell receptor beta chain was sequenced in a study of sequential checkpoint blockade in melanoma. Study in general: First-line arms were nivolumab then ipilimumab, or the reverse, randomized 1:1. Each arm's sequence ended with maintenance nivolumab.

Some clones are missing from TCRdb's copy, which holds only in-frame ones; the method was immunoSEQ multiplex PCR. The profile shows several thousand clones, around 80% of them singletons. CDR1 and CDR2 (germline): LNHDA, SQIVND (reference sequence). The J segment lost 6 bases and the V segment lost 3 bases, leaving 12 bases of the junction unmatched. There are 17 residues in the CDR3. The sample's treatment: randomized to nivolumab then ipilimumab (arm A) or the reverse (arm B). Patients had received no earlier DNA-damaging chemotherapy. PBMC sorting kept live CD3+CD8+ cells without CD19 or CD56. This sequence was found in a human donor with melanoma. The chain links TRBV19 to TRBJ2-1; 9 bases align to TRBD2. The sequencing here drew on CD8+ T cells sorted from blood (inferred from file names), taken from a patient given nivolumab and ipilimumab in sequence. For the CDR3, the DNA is TGTGCCAGTAGTATTTTCCTAGCGGGAACTGCTTTCAATGAGCAGTTCTTC. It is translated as CASSIFLAGTAFNEQFF. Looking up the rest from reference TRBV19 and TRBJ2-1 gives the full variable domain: DGGITQSPKYLFRKEGQNVTLSCEQNLNHDAMYWYRQDPGQGLRLIYYSQIVNDFQKGDIAEGYSVSREKKESFPLTVTSAQKNPTAFYLCASSIFLAGTAFNEQFFGPGTRLTVL.